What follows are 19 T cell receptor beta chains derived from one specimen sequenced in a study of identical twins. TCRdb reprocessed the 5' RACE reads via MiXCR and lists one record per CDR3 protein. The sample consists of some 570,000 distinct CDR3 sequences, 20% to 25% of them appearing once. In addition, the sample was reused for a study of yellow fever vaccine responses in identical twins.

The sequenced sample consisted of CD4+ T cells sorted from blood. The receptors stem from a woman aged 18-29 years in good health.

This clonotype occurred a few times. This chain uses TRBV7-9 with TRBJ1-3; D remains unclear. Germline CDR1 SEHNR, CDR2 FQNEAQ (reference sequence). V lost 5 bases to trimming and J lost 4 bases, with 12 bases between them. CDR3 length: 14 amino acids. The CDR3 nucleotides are TGTGCCAGCAGCCCGTCGGGCCACGGAAACACCATATATTTT. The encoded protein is CASSPSGHGNTIYF.

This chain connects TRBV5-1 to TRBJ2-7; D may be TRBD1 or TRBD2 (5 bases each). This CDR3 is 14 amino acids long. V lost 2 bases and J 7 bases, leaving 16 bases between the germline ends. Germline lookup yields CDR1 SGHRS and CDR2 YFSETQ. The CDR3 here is CASSLLGVSEEQYF. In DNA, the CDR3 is TGCGCCAGCAGCTTATTGGGGGTATCGGAAGAGCAGTACTTC.

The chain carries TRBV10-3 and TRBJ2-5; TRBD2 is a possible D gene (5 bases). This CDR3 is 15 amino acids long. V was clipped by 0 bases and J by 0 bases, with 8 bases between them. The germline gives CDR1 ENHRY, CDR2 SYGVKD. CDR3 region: CAISESVGNQETQYF. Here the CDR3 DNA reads TGTGCCATCAGTGAGTCAGTCGGGAACCAAGAGACCCAGTACTTC.

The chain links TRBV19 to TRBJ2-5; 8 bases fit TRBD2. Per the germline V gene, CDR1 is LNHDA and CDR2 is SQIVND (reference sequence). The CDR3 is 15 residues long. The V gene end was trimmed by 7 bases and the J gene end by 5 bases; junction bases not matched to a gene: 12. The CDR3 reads CASTPLAGSRETQYF. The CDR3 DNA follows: TGTGCCAGTACCCCCCTAGCGGGCTCAAGGGAGACCCAGTACTTC.

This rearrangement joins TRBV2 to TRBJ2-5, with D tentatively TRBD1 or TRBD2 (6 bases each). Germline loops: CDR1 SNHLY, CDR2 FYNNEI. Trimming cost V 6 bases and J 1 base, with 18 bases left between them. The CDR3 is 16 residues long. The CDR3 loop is CASSTGTLGGQETQYF. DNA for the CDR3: TGTGCCAGCAGCACGGGGACTTTAGGGGGCCAAGAGACCCAGTACTTC. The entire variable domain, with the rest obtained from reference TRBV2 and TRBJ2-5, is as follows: EPEVTQTPSHQVTQMGQEVILRCVPISNHLYFYWYRQILGQKVEFLVSFYNNEISEKSEIFDDQFSVERPDGSNFTLKIRSTKLEDSAMYFCASSTGTLGGQETQYFGPGTRLLVL.

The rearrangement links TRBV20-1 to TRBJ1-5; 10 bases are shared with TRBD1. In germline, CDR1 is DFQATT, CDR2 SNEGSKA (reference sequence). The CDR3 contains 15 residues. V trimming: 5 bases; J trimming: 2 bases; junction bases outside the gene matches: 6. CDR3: CSARQGASGNQPQHF. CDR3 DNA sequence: TGCAGTGCTCGACAGGGGGCCTCTGGCAATCAGCCCCAGCATTTT.

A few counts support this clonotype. The CDR3 loop reads CATSERTGQNEQFF. Here the CDR3 DNA reads TGTGCCACCAGCGAAAGGACAGGGCAAAATGAGCAGTTCTTC. V and J are TRBV15 and TRBJ2-1; the match to TRBD1 covers 8 bases. V dropped 5 bases and J dropped 7; count of bases not matched to a gene: 7. The germline V gene encodes CDR1 LNHNV and CDR2 YYDKDF (reference sequence). The CDR3 spans 14 residues.

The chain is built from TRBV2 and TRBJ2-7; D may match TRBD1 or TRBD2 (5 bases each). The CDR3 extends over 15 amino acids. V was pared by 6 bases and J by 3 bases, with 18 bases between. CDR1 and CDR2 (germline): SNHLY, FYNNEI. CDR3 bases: TGTGCCAGCAGCCCCTCGGGGCAGGGTCACTACGAGCAGTACTTC. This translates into CASSPSGQGHYEQYF.

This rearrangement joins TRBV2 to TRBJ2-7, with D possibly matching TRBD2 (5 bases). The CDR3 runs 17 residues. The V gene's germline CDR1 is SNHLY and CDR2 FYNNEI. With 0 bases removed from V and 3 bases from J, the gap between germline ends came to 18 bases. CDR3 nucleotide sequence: TGTGCCAGCAGTGAAGCTGGAGGACTCCCAAGAGGCTACGAGCAGTACTTC. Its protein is CASSEAGGLPRGYEQYF.

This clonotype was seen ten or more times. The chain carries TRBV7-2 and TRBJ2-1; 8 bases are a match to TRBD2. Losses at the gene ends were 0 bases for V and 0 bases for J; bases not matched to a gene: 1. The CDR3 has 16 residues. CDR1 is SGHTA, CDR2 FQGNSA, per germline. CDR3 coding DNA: TGTGCCAGCAGCTTAGCGAGCGGGAGCTCCTACAATGAGCAGTTCTTC. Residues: CASSLASGSSYNEQFF. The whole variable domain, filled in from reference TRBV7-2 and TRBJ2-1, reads GAGVSQSPSNKVTEKGKDVELRCDPISGHTALYWYRQSLGQGLEFLIYFQGNSAPDKSGLPSDRFSAERTGGSVSTLTIQRTQQEDSAVYLCASSLASGSSYNEQFFGPGTRLTVL.

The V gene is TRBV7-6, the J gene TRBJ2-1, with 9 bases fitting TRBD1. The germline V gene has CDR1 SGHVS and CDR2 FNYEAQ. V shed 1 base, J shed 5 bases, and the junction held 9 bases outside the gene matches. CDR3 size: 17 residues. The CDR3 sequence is CASSLGGTGGWDNEQFF. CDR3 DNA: TGTGCCAGCAGCTTAGGGGGAACAGGGGGCTGGGACAATGAGCAGTTCTTC.

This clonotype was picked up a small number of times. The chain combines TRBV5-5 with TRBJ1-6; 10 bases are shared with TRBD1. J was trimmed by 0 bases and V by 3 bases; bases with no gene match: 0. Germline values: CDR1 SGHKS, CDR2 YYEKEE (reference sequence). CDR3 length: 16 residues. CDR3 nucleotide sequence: TGTGCCAGCAGCTGGACAGGGGGCTCCTATAATTCACCCCTCCACTTT. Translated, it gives CASSWTGGSYNSPLHF.

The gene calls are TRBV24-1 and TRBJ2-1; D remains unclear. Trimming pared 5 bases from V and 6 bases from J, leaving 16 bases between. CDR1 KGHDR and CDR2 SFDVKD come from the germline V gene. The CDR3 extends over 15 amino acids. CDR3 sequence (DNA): TGTGCCACCAGTGCAGGCCAAGGTTTTGCCAATGAGCAGTTCTTC. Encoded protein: CATSAGQGFANEQFF.

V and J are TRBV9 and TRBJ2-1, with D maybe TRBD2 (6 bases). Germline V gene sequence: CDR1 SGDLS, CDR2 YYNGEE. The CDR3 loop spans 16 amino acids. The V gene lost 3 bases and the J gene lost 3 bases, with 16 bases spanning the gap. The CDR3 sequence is CASSGLATRFYNEQFF. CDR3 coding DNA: TGTGCCAGCAGCGGGCTAGCGACACGATTCTACAATGAGCAGTTCTTC.

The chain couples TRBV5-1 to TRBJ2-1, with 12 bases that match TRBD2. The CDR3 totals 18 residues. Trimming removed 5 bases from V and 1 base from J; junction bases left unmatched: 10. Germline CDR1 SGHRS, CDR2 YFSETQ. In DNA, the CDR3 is TGCGCCAGCAGGACTAGCGGGAGTCTTTTAGGGTCCTACAATGAGCAGTTCTTC. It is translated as CASRTSGSLLGSYNEQFF.

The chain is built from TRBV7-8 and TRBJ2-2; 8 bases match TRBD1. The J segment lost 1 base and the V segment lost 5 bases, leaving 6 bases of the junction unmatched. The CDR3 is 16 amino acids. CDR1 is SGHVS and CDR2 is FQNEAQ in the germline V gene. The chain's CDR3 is CASSVEGTGNTGELFF. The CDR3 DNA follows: TGTGCCAGCAGCGTGGAGGGGACAGGGAACACCGGGGAGCTGTTTTTT.

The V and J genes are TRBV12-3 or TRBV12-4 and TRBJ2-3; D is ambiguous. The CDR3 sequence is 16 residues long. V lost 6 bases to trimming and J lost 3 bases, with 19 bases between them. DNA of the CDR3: TGTGCCAGCAGCCAAAGCCAAGCTTTTCAGACAGATACGCAGTATTTT. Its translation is CASSQSQAFQTDTQYF.

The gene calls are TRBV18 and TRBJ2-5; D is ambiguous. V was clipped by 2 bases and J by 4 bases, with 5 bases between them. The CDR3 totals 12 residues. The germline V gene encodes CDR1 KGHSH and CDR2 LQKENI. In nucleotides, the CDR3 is TGTGCCAGCTCACCAGGGTTAGAGACCCAGTACTTC. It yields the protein CASSPGLETQYF.

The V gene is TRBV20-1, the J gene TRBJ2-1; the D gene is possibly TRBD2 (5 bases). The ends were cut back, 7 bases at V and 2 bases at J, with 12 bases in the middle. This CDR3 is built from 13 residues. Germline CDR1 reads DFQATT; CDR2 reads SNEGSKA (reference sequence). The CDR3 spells CSVSGPTYNEQFF. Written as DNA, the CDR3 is TGCAGTGTCAGCGGACCGACCTACAATGAGCAGTTCTTC.